Shown below are 10 T cell receptor beta chains from a single sample sequenced in a study of blood T cell repertoires in COVID-19. Using immunoSEQ multiplex PCR, the repertoire was profiled, and TCRdb retains in-frame clones only, with some absent. The sample carries a few hundred thousand clones, around 90% recorded once. Sequenced input: PBMCs or T cells enriched from blood (not recorded which). These receptor sequences come from a man aged 25-45 years who had been exposed to COVID-19.

The chain links TRBV7-7 to TRBJ1-1, with unresolved D. The V end was cut by 2 bases, the J end by 0 bases, with 4 bases between. The germline gives CDR1 SSHAT, CDR2 FNYEAQ (reference sequence). CDR3 length equals 13 residues. The CDR3 DNA reads as TGTGCCAGCAGCTTACAGGTGAACACTGAAGCTTTCTTT. Its protein is CASSLQVNTEAFF.

The V gene is TRBV27, the J gene TRBJ2-5; 8 bases are a match to TRBD1. The V and J ends lost 2 bases and 2 bases, in that order; junction bases with no gene match: 10. CDR1 is MNHEY, CDR2 SMNVEV, per germline (reference sequence). The CDR3 covers 17 residues. CDR3 bases: TGTGCCAGCAGTTTACCGGGGACAGGAAGATTACAAGAGACCCAGTACTTC. Encoded protein: CASSLPGTGRLQETQYF.

J is TRBJ2-3 and V is TRBV7-7; 9 nucleotides line up with TRBD2. Germline V gene sequence: CDR1 SSHAT, CDR2 FNYEAQ (reference sequence). The CDR3 runs to 15 residues. V was clipped by 3 bases and J by 3 bases; unmatched bases: 4. CDR3 protein: CASSFAAGGTDTQYF. Written as DNA, the CDR3 is TGTGCCAGCAGCTTTGCAGCGGGGGGAACAGATACGCAGTATTTT. The full variable domain, rest sourced from reference TRBV7-7 and TRBJ2-3, is GAGVSQSPRYKVTKRGQDVTLRCDPISSHATLYWYQQALGQGPEFLTYFNYEAQPDKSGLPSDRFSAERPEGSISTLTIQRTEQRDSAMYRCASSFAAGGTDTQYFGPGTRLTVL.

This clone was seen ten or more times. The V call is TRBV4-1, the J call TRBJ2-1, with D unresolved. Germline-derived CDR1 and CDR2 are MGHRA and YSYEKL. This CDR3 comprises 12 residues. Trimming cost V 7 bases and J 8 bases, with 12 bases left between them. DNA of the CDR3: TGCGCCAGCAACAATATCGAGGATGAGCAGTTCTTC. This translates into CASNNIEDEQFF.

V and J are TRBV4-2 and TRBJ1-2; the D gene is possibly TRBD1 (6 bases). Trimming shortened V by 6 bases and J by 2 bases, and 19 bases separated the two germline ends. CDR1 and CDR2 (germline): LGHNA, YNFKEQ. CDR3 size: 16 residues. CDR3 sequence: CASSPTRDTQNYGYTF. DNA for the CDR3: TGTGCCAGCAGTCCCACTCGGGACACCCAAAACTATGGCTACACCTTC.

This clone was counted a single time. The CDR3 nucleotides are TGTGCCAGCAGCTTGGGAGGGTATTGGAGTAATGGCTACACCTTC. This codes for CASSLGGYWSNGYTF. The chain uses TRBV5-6 and TRBJ1-2; D is uncertain. This CDR3 is 15 amino acids long. Germline CDR1 SGHDT, CDR2 YYEEEE. Trimming took 0 bases from V and 6 from J, leaving 15 bases between them.

The V and J genes are TRBV15 and TRBJ2-3; possible D gene TRBD1, 6 bases. Trimming left V 2 bases short and J 8 bases short, with 8 bases between. CDR1 and CDR2 from the germline V gene are LNHNV and YYDKDF (reference sequence). The CDR3 has 12 residues. The CDR3 is CATSRTGITQYF. CDR3 nucleotides: TGTGCCACCAGCAGAACAGGGATTACGCAGTATTTT.

J is TRBJ1-2 and V is TRBV2, with D unresolved. Germline V gene lookup returns CDR1 SNHLY and CDR2 FYNNEI. The CDR3 spans 13 residues. V shed 7 bases and J shed 4 bases, with 13 bases lying between them. CDR3 loop: CASTETEPYGYTF. CDR3 DNA sequence: TGTGCCAGCACTGAGACGGAGCCCTATGGCTACACCTTC. Looking up the rest from reference TRBV2 and TRBJ1-2 gives the full variable domain: EPEVTQTPSHQVTQMGQEVILRCVPISNHLYFYWYRQILGQKVEFLVSFYNNEISEKSEIFDDQFSVERPDGSNFTLKIRSTKLEDSAMYFCASTETEPYGYTFGSGTRLTVV.

This clone has only one observation. The genes are TRBV19 and TRBJ1-2, with D maybe TRBD1 (6 bases). The CDR3 covers 13 residues. V shed 6 bases and J shed 4 bases, with 12 bases lying between them. CDR1 is LNHDA, CDR2 SQIVND, per germline (reference sequence). The CDR3 DNA follows: TGTGCCAGTAGCCAGGGGTCCGGCTATGGCTACACCTTC. It codes for CASSQGSGYGYTF.

This clone appeared once. This likely comes from a read error, as the CDR3 has no conserved phenylalanine or tryptophan at its end. The limits of the CDR3 on the DNA are not certain, so only TCRdb's listed CDR3 is given. V gene TRBV7-2 combines with J gene TRBJ1-1; TRBD1, as called in the table, went unchecked against the DNA. Including both end residues, the CDR3 is 13 amino acids long. Germline V lookup: CDR1 SGHTA, CDR2 FQGNSA. CDR3 amino acids: CASTPVGDRGFSC.